This T cell receptor beta chain originates from a study of early T cells in non-severe SARS-CoV-2 infection. Background on the study: Chains from this unsorted whole-blood bulk RNA could not be paired.

Separate cDNA molecules each had unique molecular identifiers attached to them. TCRdb used MiXCR to reprocess the 5' RACE reads, holding one entry per CDR3 protein. The sample has 63,000 or so distinct CDR3 sequences; about an eighth are singletons. CDR3 length: 13 residues. Deletions cut 6 bases from V and 3 bases from J, with 9 bases between. Germline CDR1 reads WSHSY; CDR2 reads SAAADI. The specimen sequenced was whole blood. The chain employs TRBV10-2 and TRBJ1-5; D remains ambiguous. This receptor was taken from an adult who was a healthcare worker with PCR-confirmed SARS-CoV-2 infection or an uninfected control (not recorded which). CDR3 in amino acids: CASRDGNNQPQHF. CDR3 nucleotide sequence: TGCGCCAGCAGGGACGGAAACAATCAGCCCCAGCATTTT.